This T cell receptor beta chain is drawn from a study of Tregs in tolerant kidney transplant recipients. Study overall: Mixed chimerism was transient after nonmyeloablative marrow transplants from related graft donors.

The protocol was immunoSEQ multiplex PCR, while the TCRdb copy is restricted to in-frame clones and leaves out a portion. In the table there are tens of thousands of clones, 91% of which are singletons. The clonotype was recovered from a human donor who received a combined kidney and bone marrow transplant. Here the sequenced sample was Tregs from blood, taken before the transplant.

The chain's CDR3 is CAWSTGQINYGYTF. CDR3 nucleotide sequence: TGTGCCTGGAGTACGGGACAGATTAACTATGGCTACACCTTC. The chain carries TRBV30 and TRBJ1-2, with TRBD1 matching 7 bases. CDR1 is GTSNPN and CDR2 is SVGIG in the germline V gene (reference sequence). The CDR3 covers 14 residues. J lost 1 base, V lost 2 bases, and 4 bases had no gene match.